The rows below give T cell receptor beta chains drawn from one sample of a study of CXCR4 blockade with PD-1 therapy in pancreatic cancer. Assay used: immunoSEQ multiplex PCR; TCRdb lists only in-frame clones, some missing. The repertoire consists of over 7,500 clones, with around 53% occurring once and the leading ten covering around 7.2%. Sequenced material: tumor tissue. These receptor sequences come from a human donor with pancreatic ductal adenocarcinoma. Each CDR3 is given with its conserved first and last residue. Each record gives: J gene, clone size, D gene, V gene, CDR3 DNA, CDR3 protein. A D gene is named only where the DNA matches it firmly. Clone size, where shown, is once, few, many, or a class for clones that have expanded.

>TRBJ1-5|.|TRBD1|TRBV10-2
TGCGCCAGCAGTGACCTGGGACAGGGAGATCAGCCCCAGCATTTT
CASSDLGQGDQPQHF
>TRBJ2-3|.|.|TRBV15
TGTGCCACCAGCAGAGATCGACGGCGGATAGATACGCAGTATTTT
CATSRDRRRIDTQYF
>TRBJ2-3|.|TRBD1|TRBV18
TGTGCCAGCTCACCGGGACAGGGGGCAGATACGCAGTATTTT
CASSPGQGADTQYF
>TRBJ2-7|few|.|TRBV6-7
TGTGCCAGCAGTTACTCAACCCTAGGGGGGAACGAGCAGTACTTC
CASSYSTLGGNEQYF
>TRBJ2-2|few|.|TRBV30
TGTGCCTGGAGTGGTGGCAGGGTTTGGGCCGGGGAGCTGTTTTTT
CAWSGGRVWAGELFF
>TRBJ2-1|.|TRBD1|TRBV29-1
TGCAGCGTAGGACAGGGGGCTTATGAGCAGTTCTTC
CSVGQGAYEQFF
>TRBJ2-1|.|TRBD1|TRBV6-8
TGTGCCAGCAGTTATCTGGGACAGGGGGCGCGGGAGCAGTTCTTC
CASSYLGQGAREQFF
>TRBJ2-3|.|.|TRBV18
TGTGCCAGCACCCCAAGACAGGCATCTAGCACAGATACGCAGTATTTT
CASTPRQASSTDTQYF
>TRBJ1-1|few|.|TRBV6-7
TGTGCCAGCAGTGAAGCGCTACAGGGGAACACTGAAGCTTTCTTT
CASSEALQGNTEAFF
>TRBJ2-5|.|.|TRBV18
TGTGCCAGCTCACGGGGACGTTGGGAGACCCAGTACTTC
CASSRGRWETQYF
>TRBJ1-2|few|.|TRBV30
TGTGCCTGGAGTGCCGGAGGGGACGGCTACACCTTC
CAWSAGGDGYTF
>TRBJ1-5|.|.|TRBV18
TGTGCCAGCTCAGAGCAGGGAGATCAGCCCCAGCATTTT
CASSEQGDQPQHF
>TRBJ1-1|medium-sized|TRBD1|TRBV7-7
TGTGCCAGCAGCTTAGATAGCCAGGGGGCCATGAACACTGAAGCTTTCTTT
CASSLDSQGAMNTEAFF
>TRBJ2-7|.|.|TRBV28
TGTGCCATTGACCGGGGGGCCCCCTACGAGCAGTACTTC
CAIDRGAPYEQYF
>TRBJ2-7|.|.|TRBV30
TGTGCCTGGAGTCCTGATAGGTTGTCCTACGAGCAGTACTTC
CAWSPDRLSYEQYF
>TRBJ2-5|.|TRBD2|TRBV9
TGTGCCAGCATTAGCGGGAGGGAAGAGACCCAGTACTTC
CASISGREETQYF
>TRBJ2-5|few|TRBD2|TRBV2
TGTGCCAGCAGCGTAGGTAATAGCGGGGGACATGAGACCCAGTACTTC
CASSVGNSGGHETQYF
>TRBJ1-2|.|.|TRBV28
TGTGCCAGCAATTGGGGCCCATCGGGCTATGGCTACACCTTC
CASNWGPSGYGYTF
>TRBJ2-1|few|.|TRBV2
TGTGCCAGCAGTGAAGAGGGCTGGCGCAATGAGCAGTTCTTC
CASSEEGWRNEQFF
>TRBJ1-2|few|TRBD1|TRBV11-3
TGTGCCAGCAGCCCCCAGACCGGGACAGGCTATGGCTACACCTTC
CASSPQTGTGYGYTF
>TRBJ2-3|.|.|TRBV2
TGTGCCAGCAGTTTAGCTAGCACAGATACGCAGTATTTT
CASSLASTDTQYF
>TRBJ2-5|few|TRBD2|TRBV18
TGTGCCAGCTCACGGGGACTAGCGGGAGGTGGAGAGACCCAGTACTTC
CASSRGLAGGGETQYF
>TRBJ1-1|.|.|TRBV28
TGTGCCAGCAGTTCCCGGCGGGGCACTGAAGCTTTCTTT
CASSSRRGTEAFF
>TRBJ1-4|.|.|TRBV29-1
TGCAGCGTAGCCGACCGCCGGTATAATGAAAAACTGTTTTTT
CSVADRRYNEKLFF
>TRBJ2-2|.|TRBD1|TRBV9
TGTGCCAGCAGCGCTAGAGGACAGGGGCGGGCCGGGGAGCTGTTTTTT
CASSARGQGRAGELFF
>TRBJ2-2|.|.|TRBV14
TGTGCCAGCAGCCAAGTTAGCGTGGGGGAGCTGTTTTTT
CASSQVSVGELFF
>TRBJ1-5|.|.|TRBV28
TGTGCCAGCAGTTTAGGGGTAGAACCCCAGCATTTT
CASSLGVEPQHF
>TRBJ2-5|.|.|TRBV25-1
TGTGCCAGCAGTGAATTTGGGGAGACCCAGTACTTC
CASSEFGETQYF
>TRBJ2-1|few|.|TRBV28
TGTGCCGAAGTACTTACCAGTTGTCCGACTAGTTTCCATGAGCAGTTCTTC
CAEVLTSCPTSFHEQFF
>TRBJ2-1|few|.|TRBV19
TGTGCCAGTAGTGCCCGGGGGCCCAACAATGAGCAGTTCTTC
CASSARGPNNEQFF
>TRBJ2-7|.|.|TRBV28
TGTGCCAGCAGCCGAGGGGGAAGCTCCTACGAGCAGTACTTC
CASSRGGSSYEQYF
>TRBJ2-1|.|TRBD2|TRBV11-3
TGTGCCAGCAGCGTCCTAGCGGGGGGCTACAATGAGCAGTTCTTC
CASSVLAGGYNEQFF
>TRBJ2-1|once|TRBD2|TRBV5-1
TGCGCCAGCAGCACAACCGCACTAGCGGGAGGGCCCCACAATGAGCAGTTCTTC
CASSTTALAGGPHNEQFF
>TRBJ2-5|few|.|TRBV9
TGTGCCAGCAGCTACGCTCGGGAGACCCAGTACTTC
CASSYARETQYF
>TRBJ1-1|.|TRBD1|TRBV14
TGTGCCACCGGAAGACAGGGGGCAAACACTGAAGCTTTCTTT
CATGRQGANTEAFF
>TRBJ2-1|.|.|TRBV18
TGTGCCAGCTCACCCGCCCAGACCTTGTACAATGAGCAGTTCTTC
CASSPAQTLYNEQFF
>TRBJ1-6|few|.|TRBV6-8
TGTGCCAGCGGTGGACGGAACTATAATTCACCCCTCCACTTT
CASGGRNYNSPLHF
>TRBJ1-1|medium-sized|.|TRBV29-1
TGCAGCGTTGGGGGGGGAACTGAAGCTTTCTTT
CSVGGGTEAFF
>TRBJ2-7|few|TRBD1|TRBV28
TGTGCCGTCACCGGGACAGGGTACTACGAGCAGTACTTC
CAVTGTGYYEQYF
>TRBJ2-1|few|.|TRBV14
TGTGCCAGCAGCCAAGAAAGTCACTCCTCATACAATGAGCAGTTCTTC
CASSQESHSSYNEQFF
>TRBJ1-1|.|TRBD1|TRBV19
TGTGCCAGTAGTACCCCCGACAGGGCGATCGACACTGAAGCTTTCTTT
CASSTPDRAIDTEAFF
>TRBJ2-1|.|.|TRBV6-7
TGTGCCAGCAGCCACCTGTTTGGTGAGCAGTTCTTC
CASSHLFGEQFF
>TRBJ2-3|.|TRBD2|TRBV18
TGTGCCAGCTCACCGGCCAGCGGGATCCCAGATACGCAGTATTTT
CASSPASGIPDTQYF
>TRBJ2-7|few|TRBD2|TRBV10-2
TGCGCCAGCAGAGGCCTAGCGGAGAGCTCCTACGAGCAGTACTTC
CASRGLAESSYEQYF
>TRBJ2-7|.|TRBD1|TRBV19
TGTGCCAGTAGTATCGAAGGGACAGGGCTTTACGAGCAGTACTTC
CASSIEGTGLYEQYF
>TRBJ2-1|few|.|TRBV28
TGTGCCAGCAGTCTCGCCAGGGGAAATGAGCAGTTCTTC
CASSLARGNEQFF
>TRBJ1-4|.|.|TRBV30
TGTGCCTGGAGTCTTATCGACCAAGATGAAAAACTGTTTTTT
CAWSLIDQDEKLFF
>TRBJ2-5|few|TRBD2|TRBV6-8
TGTGCCAGCAGTGGGGGACTAGCGGGAGGGGGAGAGACCCAGTACTTC
CASSGGLAGGGETQYF
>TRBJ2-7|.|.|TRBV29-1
TGCAGCGTTGCTCCCGGGTTCTCCTACGAGCAGTACTTC
CSVAPGFSYEQYF
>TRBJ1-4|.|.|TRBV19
TGTGCCAGTAGCAACCCGGGGGGTGCGGGTGAAAAACTGTTTTTT
CASSNPGGAGEKLFF
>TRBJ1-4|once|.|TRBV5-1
TGCGCCAGCAGCTTGGAAGGGGACGCCCGGGGGGAAAAACTGTTTTTT
CASSLEGDARGEKLFF
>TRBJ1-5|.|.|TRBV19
TGTGCCAGTAGTTGGGGGGGTGGGAGCAATCAGCCCCAGCATTTT
CASSWGGGSNQPQHF
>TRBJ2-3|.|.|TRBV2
TGTGCCAGCAGGTGGGGGGTCACAGATACGCAGTATTTT
CASRWGVTDTQYF